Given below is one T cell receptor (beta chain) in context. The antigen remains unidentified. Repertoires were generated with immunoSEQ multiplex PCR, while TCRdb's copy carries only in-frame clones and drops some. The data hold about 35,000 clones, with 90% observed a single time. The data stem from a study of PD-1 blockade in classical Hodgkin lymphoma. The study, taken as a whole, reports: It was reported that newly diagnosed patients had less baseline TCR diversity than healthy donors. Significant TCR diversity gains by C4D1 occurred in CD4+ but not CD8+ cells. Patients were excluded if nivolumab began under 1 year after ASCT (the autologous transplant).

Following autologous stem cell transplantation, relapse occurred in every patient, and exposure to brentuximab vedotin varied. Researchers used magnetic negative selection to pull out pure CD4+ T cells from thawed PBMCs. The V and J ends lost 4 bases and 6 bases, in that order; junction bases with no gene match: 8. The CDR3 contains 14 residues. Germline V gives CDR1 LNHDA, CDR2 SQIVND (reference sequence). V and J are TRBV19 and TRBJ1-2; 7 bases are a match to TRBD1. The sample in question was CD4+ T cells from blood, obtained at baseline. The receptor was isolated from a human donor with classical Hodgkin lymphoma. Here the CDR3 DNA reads TGTGCCAGTAGTAAACCGACAGGGATGGATGGCTACACCTTC. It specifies CASSKPTGMDGYTF.